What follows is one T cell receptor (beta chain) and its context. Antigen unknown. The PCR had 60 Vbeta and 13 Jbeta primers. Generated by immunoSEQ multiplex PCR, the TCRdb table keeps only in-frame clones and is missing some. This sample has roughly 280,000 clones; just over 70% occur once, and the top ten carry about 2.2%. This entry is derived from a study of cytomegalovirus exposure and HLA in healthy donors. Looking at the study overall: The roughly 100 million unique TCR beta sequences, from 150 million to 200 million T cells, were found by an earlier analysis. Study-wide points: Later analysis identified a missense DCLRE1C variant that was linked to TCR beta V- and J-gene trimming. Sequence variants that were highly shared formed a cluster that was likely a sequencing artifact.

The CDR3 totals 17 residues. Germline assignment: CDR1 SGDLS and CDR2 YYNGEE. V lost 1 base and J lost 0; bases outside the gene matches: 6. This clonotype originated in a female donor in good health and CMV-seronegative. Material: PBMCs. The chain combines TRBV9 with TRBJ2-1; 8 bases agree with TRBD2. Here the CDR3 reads CASSVNPRGDSYNEQFF. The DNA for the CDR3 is TGTGCCAGCAGCGTAAACCCGCGGGGGGACTCCTACAATGAGCAGTTCTTC.